The clone carrying this T cell receptor beta chain was recorded only once. As yet, its antigen is unknown. Isolation of CD4+ and CD8+ T cells from PBMCs was achieved by sorting. The V gene end was trimmed by 6 bases and the J gene end by 9 bases; junction bases not matched to a gene: 7. CDR3 length: 14 amino acids. Germline V gene lookup returns CDR1 SGDLS and CDR2 YYNGEE. The sample is drawn from a study of CD8+ T cells in alopecia areata. Study-wide background: Oral tofacitinib (5 to 10 mg twice daily) was administered to treated patients. General study points: Against the mouse data, patients shared TCRs less clearly, possibly for HLA reasons. Lesional tissue from the scalp (especially in alopecia totalis/universalis) showed higher clonality than normal scalp.

cDNA prepared by RNA extraction and subsequent reverse transcription served as the template for sequencing. Libraries were prepared by immunoSEQ multiplex PCR; TCRdb keeps only in-frame clonotypes and omits some of them. The top ten clones hold roughly 6.7% of a sample with 110,000 to 150,000 clones, about 60% of them seen once. The chain has TRBV9 and TRBJ2-1; 12 positions agree with TRBD1. This sequence originates from a human donor with alopecia areata. This specimen was CD4+ T cells sorted from blood, taken at week 0. The CDR3 DNA reads as TGTGCCAGCACCCCGGGACAGGGGGCGAGTGAGCAGTTCTTC. The encoded protein is CASTPGQGASEQFF.